The clone carrying this TCR beta chain has ten or more counts. Its antigen is not identified. Trimming took 9 bases from V and 9 from J, leaving 18 bases between them. Germline assignment: CDR1 SNHLY and CDR2 FYNNEI. The CDR3 is 13 amino acids. Time point noted: sample taken at primary tumor resection. These data are taken from a study of spatial heterogeneity in lung cancer. Individually, TCR cDNA molecules were each labelled with a unique molecular identifier. TCRdb processed the 5' RACE reads anew with MiXCR; each CDR3 protein has one entry. The repertoire holds fewer than 3,000 distinct CDR3 sequences, with 4% to 5.5% as singletons. Study results and caveats: Coverage of tumor T cells, by estimate, reached roughly 7% for alpha chains and about 12% for beta chains. One measure, the expanded intratumoral alpha and beta TCR count, tracked tumor mutation counts.

V is TRBV2 and J is TRBJ2-1, with D tentatively TRBD1 (5 bases). This TCR derives from a female donor with early-stage non-small cell lung cancer. The starting material was lung tumor tissue, obtained at surgery. The CDR3 loop is CARGVAAISEQFF. As DNA, the CDR3 is TGTGCCAGAGGGGTAGCTGCTATCAGTGAGCAGTTCTTC.